The 22 T cell receptor beta chains reported below all come from one sample, sequenced in a study of molecular identifiers for immune sequencing clone quantification. TCRdb re-called the PCR reads with MiXCR, one entry per CDR3 protein. The sample includes tens of thousands of distinct CDR3 sequences, roughly 24% of them seen just once. The sample comprised naive CD8+ T cells from blood, with Jurkat cell RNA spiked in. This sample's subset: FACS-sorted CD8+CD4-CCR7+CD45RA+ naive T cells. The origin of the receptors is a human donor in good health. Some libraries in this study had Jurkat cell RNA spiked in.

The chain uses TRBV4-1 and TRBJ2-3; no clear D. Trimming stripped 0 bases from V and 2 bases from J, with 6 bases between. The germline gives CDR1 MGHRA, CDR2 YSYEKL. CDR3 length: 14 residues. Here the CDR3 reads CASSQDEVTDTQYF. CDR3 DNA: TGCGCCAGCAGCCAAGATGAGGTCACAGATACGCAGTATTTT.

This clonotype was seen repeatedly, ten times or more. J is TRBJ2-3 and V is TRBV28; D might be TRBD2 (6 bases). CDR1 and CDR2 (germline): MDHEN, SYDVKM. This CDR3 has 13 amino acids. V lost 6 bases and J 4 bases, leaving 11 bases between the germline ends. This chain's CDR3 is CASSLGEADTQYF. The CDR3 DNA reads as TGTGCCAGCAGCTTGGGGGAGGCAGATACGCAGTATTTT.

This clonotype has a count of ten or more. The genes are TRBV12-3 or TRBV12-4 and TRBJ2-3, with D hard to call. V lost 6 bases and J lost 0, with 7 bases in between. CDR3 length: 13 residues. In nucleotides, the CDR3 is TGTGCCAGCAGACCGTCGAGCACAGATACGCAGTATTTT. Amino acid sequence: CASRPSSTDTQYF.

The J gene is TRBJ2-3, the V gene TRBV4-3; 11 nucleotides agree with TRBD2. The CDR3 loop spans 16 amino acids. Germline CDR1 LGHNA, CDR2 YSLEER. J was trimmed by 0 bases and V by 3 bases; bases with no gene match: 2. The CDR3 region is CASSQGLAASTDTQYF. Written as DNA, the CDR3 is TGCGCCAGCAGCCAGGGACTAGCGGCCAGCACAGATACGCAGTATTTT.

The sample holds many counts of this clonotype. The chain uses TRBV12-3 or TRBV12-4 and TRBJ2-3; TRBD2 matches at 10 bases. The trim removed 5 bases at V and 2 bases at J, leaving 10 bases unmatched. The CDR3 extends over 17 amino acids. The CDR3 loop is CASSDWLAGALTDTQYF. CDR3 DNA sequence: TGTGCCAGCAGTGACTGGCTAGCGGGAGCCCTCACAGATACGCAGTATTTT.

In this sample, this clonotype turned up many times. The chain carries TRBV5-6 and TRBJ2-7; tentatively, D is TRBD1 (5 bases). The CDR3 is made up of 14 amino acids. Germline V lookup: CDR1 SGHDT, CDR2 YYEEEE. The ends were cut back, 0 bases at V and 5 bases at J, with 12 bases in the middle. The CDR3 protein is CASSLERQTHEQYF. Here the CDR3 DNA reads TGTGCCAGCAGCTTGGAGAGACAGACCCACGAGCAGTACTTC.

This clonotype came up many times. V usage is TRBV7-9 and J usage is TRBJ1-1; D is unclear. The CDR3 sequence is 12 residues long. Trimming stripped 3 bases from V and 5 bases from J, with 7 bases between. Per the germline V gene, CDR1 is SEHNR and CDR2 is FQNEAQ (reference sequence). The CDR3 loop is CASSFWGTEAFF. As DNA, the CDR3 is TGTGCCAGCAGCTTTTGGGGAACTGAAGCTTTCTTT.

On this clonotype: An end of the junction does not agree with germline; a read error may underlie this. This chain uses TRBV5-6 with TRBJ2-7; D not resolved. The CDR3 is 14 amino acids. The V gene's germline CDR1 is SGHDT and CDR2 YYEEEE. Here the CDR3 DNA reads TGTGCCAGCCGCCCTGGGTGGTCGCCCTACGCGCAGTACTTC. This codes for CASRPGWSPYAQYF.

A remark on this clonotype: Sequence at one end of the junction differs from germline and may be a read error. This sequence joins TRBV19 and TRBJ1-1; D gene uncertain. The CDR3 extends over 15 amino acids. Germline CDR1 reads LNHDA; CDR2 reads SQIVND (reference sequence). The chain's CDR3 is CASSNTGLPNTGAFF. CDR3 DNA: TGTGCCAGTAGTAATACTGGACTGCCGAACACTGGAGCTTTCTTT.

In the case of this clonotype: With a much larger clone just one base away, this may be a read error. The chain is built from TRBV19 and TRBJ2-1; 9 bases line up with TRBD2. The length of the CDR3 is 16 residues. The germline CDR1 and CDR2 sequences are LNHDA and SQIVND (reference sequence). CDR3 bases: TGTGCCAGTGGTATCGGAGTAGCGGGAGTTTCGGATGAGCAGTTCTTC. Translated: CASGIGVAGVSDEQFF. The entire variable domain, with the rest obtained from reference TRBV19 and TRBJ2-1, is as follows: DGGITQSPKYLFRKEGQNVTLSCEQNLNHDAMYWYRQDPGQGLRLIYYSQIVNDFQKGDIAEGYSVSREKKESFPLTVTSAQKNPTAFYLCASGIGVAGVSDEQFFGPGTRLTVL.

Ten or more counts support this clonotype. The chain recombines TRBV5-5 with TRBJ2-1; TRBD1 aligns across 7 bases. With V trimmed by 4 bases and J by 8 bases, 15 bases remained unmatched. This CDR3 has 16 residues. Germline V CDR1 and CDR2: SGHKS, YYEKEE (reference sequence). In DNA, the CDR3 is TGTGCCAGCAGCCCCACCGGCAGGGGGTTTATAGATGAGCAGTTCTTC. As protein: CASSPTGRGFIDEQFF.

The CDR3 reads CASSQLAGTYEQFF. CDR3 coding DNA: TGTGCCAGCAGCCAACTAGCGGGTACTTATGAGCAGTTCTTC. This sequence joins TRBV12-3 or TRBV12-4 and TRBJ2-1; 9 bases are shared with TRBD2. V gave up 6 bases and J gave up 8 bases; unmatched junction bases: 8. The CDR3 totals 14 residues.

At least ten counts were recorded for this clonotype. The gene calls are TRBV30 and TRBJ2-7, with unresolved D. Germline V gene lookup returns CDR1 GTSNPN and CDR2 SVGIG (reference sequence). Trimming shortened V by 0 bases and J by 4 bases, and 10 bases separated the two germline ends. This CDR3 comprises 13 residues. The CDR3 sequence is CAWSVVEGYEQYF. The CDR3 nucleotides are TGTGCCTGGAGTGTAGTAGAAGGATACGAGCAGTACTTC.

About this clonotype: This may be a read error, as it is one base from a much larger clone. V gene TRBV30 combines with J gene TRBJ2-5; D unresolved. Looked up from germline, CDR1 is GTSNPN and CDR2 is SVGIG (reference sequence). This CDR3 is built from 14 residues. CDR3 in DNA: TGTGGCTGGAGACCCCTCGGAACGGGTGGGACCCAGTACTTC. The encoded protein is CGWRPLGTGGTQYF.

For this clonotype: A much larger clone differs by one base, so this may be a read error. The V and J genes are TRBV5-1 and TRBJ2-7; D is undetermined. Looked up from germline, CDR1 is SGHRS and CDR2 is YFSETQ. The CDR3 totals 15 residues. CDR3 amino acids: CANSLVANNNYEQYF. The CDR3 nucleotides read TGCGCCAACAGCTTGGTCGCCAATAATAACTACGAGCAGTACTTC.

Ten or more counts support this clonotype. V and J are TRBV5-5 and TRBJ2-3, with 7 bases lining up with TRBD1. The J segment lost 3 bases and the V segment lost 7 bases, leaving 17 bases of the junction unmatched. Germline assignment: CDR1 SGHKS and CDR2 YYEKEE (reference sequence). CDR3 length: 17 residues. Here the CDR3 reads CASADTPIGGGTDTQYF. As DNA, the CDR3 is TGTGCCAGCGCCGACACTCCAATAGGGGGCGGGACAGATACGCAGTATTTT.

This clonotype was counted many times. This rearrangement joins TRBV7-9 to TRBJ2-5; TRBD2 agrees at 10 bases. V gave up 6 bases and J gave up 4 bases; unmatched junction bases: 8. The length of the CDR3 is 15 residues. Germline CDR1 SEHNR, CDR2 FQNEAQ (reference sequence). CDR3 amino acids: CASRSISSGGETQYF. The CDR3, as DNA: TGTGCCAGCAGATCTATTTCTAGCGGGGGAGAGACCCAGTACTTC.

This clonotype appeared many times. The rearrangement links TRBV7-2 to TRBJ2-3; 7 bases are a match to TRBD1. V was clipped by 6 bases and J by 1 base; unmatched bases: 7. CDR1 and CDR2 (germline): SGHTA, FQGNSA. CDR3 length: 15 amino acids. The chain's CDR3 is CASRPQGYGTDTQYF. CDR3 nucleotides: TGTGCCAGCAGGCCACAGGGGTACGGCACAGATACGCAGTATTTT.

The table lists this clonotype with a few counts. The rearrangement joins TRBV6-5 to TRBJ2-1; D gene unclear. The V gene lost 2 bases and the J gene lost 2 bases, with 4 bases spanning the gap. Germline-derived CDR1 and CDR2 are MNHEY and SVGAGI. The CDR3 contains 13 residues. The CDR3 here is CASSYNTYNEQFF. The CDR3 DNA is TGTGCCAGCAGTTACAACACCTACAATGAGCAGTTCTTC.

There are many counts of this clonotype. The chain carries TRBV20-1 and TRBJ2-7; the match to TRBD1 covers 8 bases. This CDR3 comprises 14 residues. The V gene end was trimmed by 0 bases and the J gene end by 2 bases; junction bases not matched to a gene: 3. From germline, CDR1 is DFQATT and CDR2 SNEGSKA (reference sequence). Here the CDR3 DNA reads TGCAGTGCTAGAGAGACAGGGGCACCCTACGAGCAGTACTTC. Amino acids: CSARETGAPYEQYF.

Concerning this clonotype itself: One end of the junction fails to match germline, which may point to a read error. The genes are TRBV27 and TRBJ2-3; no clear D gene. The CDR3 runs to 16 residues. Germline CDR1 reads MNHEY; CDR2 reads SMNVEV (reference sequence). CDR3 region: CASSLIGPRRADTQDF. The DNA of the CDR3 is TGTGCCAGCAGTTTGATAGGCCCCCGTAGGGCAGATACGCAGGATTTT.

The sample holds many counts of this clonotype. This chain joins TRBV12-3 or TRBV12-4 and TRBJ2-5, with TRBD1 matching over 7 bases. CDR3 length equals 16 residues. With 0 bases clipped from V and 2 bases from J, the junction kept 6 bases outside the gene matches. CDR3 bases: TGTGCCAGCAGTTTAGCGCTAGGGACAGCACAAGAGACCCAGTACTTC. The encoded protein is CASSLALGTAQETQYF.